These T cell receptor beta chains were read from a single sample in a study of blood T cell repertoires in COVID-19. Generated by immunoSEQ multiplex PCR, the TCRdb table keeps only in-frame clones and is missing some. This sample has around 190,000 clones, with around nine tenths found just once. Sample: peripheral blood. These receptors all stem from a man aged 18 to 29 with active or convalescent COVID-19. Each CDR3 is given with its conserved first and last residue. The D gene is left open where the match is weak. Not all rows give a size; the values are once, few, many and, for expanded clones, a class.

-,TRBJ2-5,TRBV6-5,-,12,TGTGCCAGTCGTCCGGGCCAAGAGACCCAGTACTTC,CASRPGQETQYF
-,TRBJ1-4,TRBV18,-,14,TGTGCCAGCTCACCCGGGGAGGCTAATGAAAAACTGTTTTTT,CASSPGEANEKLFF
once,TRBJ1-1,TRBV30,-,13,TGTGCCTGGAGTTTCTACGGGGGCACTGAAGCTTTCTTT,CAWSFYGGTEAFF
-,TRBJ2-7,TRBV19,TRBD1,16,TGTGCCAGTAGTAACTACATCGGGACAGGGAACTACGAGCAGTACTTC,CASSNYIGTGNYEQYF
few,TRBJ2-7,TRBV7-9,TRBD2,16,TGTGCCAGCAGCTTGGGACTAGCGGGAGAGCACTACGAGCAGTACTTC,CASSLGLAGEHYEQYF
-,TRBJ1-2,TRBV6-5,TRBD1,16,TGTGCCAGCAGTTTTTGGGAGACAGGGGGGTTATATGGCTACACCTTC,CASSFWETGGLYGYTF
-,TRBJ2-1,TRBV3-1/TRBV3-2,-,15,TGTGCCAGCAGCCAAGACGGCGACTGGACTCGGGAGCAGTTCTTC,CASSQDGDWTREQFF
-,TRBJ1-6,TRBV2,-,13,TGTGCCAGCAGTGGCGATCCTAATTCACCCCTCCACTTT,CASSGDPNSPLHF
-,TRBJ2-3,TRBV6-1,TRBD2,16,TGTGCCAGCAGTGAGACCGGGGGGGCCGGTACAGATACGCAGTATTTT,CASSETGGAGTDTQYF
-,TRBJ1-2,TRBV27,TRBD1,13,TGTGCCAGCAGTTTAGGACAGGACTATGGCTACACCTTC,CASSLGQDYGYTF
-,TRBJ2-2,TRBV30,TRBD2,15,TGTGCCTGGAGTGTTCCGGGAGGGGGGACCGGGGAGCTGTTTTTT,CAWSVPGGGTGELFF
-,TRBJ2-3,TRBV5-4,-,14,TGTGCCAGCAGCTTGATCGGGAGCACAGATACGCAGTATTTT,CASSLIGSTDTQYF
-,TRBJ1-2,TRBV10-3,TRBD1,16,TGTGCCATCAGTGGCGACAGGGCCCGTGACCCATATGGCTACACCTTC,CAISGDRARDPYGYTF
-,TRBJ1-1,TRBV5-1,TRBD1,16,TGCGCCAGCAGCCTAGGGACAGGGTCTGGGAACACTGAAGCTTTCTTT,CASSLGTGSGNTEAFF
once,TRBJ2-7,TRBV5-4,-,17,TGTGCCAGCAGCCCGGGATTACCGGGACTCAAGCCCTACGAGCAGTACTTC,CASSPGLPGLKPYEQYF
once,TRBJ1-4,TRBV4-3,TRBD1,16,TGCGCCAGCAGCCGGATAAATACAGGGGGGAATGAAAAACTGTTTTTT,CASSRINTGGNEKLFF
once,TRBJ2-7,TRBV2,TRBD2,15,TGTGCCAGCAGTGGATTGACTAGCGGGGGGGACGAGCAGTACTTC,CASSGLTSGGDEQYF
-,TRBJ1-2,TRBV6-5,-,13,TGTGCCAGCAGCCGAGACAGCCGCTATGGCTACACCTTC,CASSRDSRYGYTF
-,TRBJ2-5,TRBV11-2,-,14,TGTGCCAGCAGCCGACTCAGCGGAGGCGAGACCCAGTACTTC,CASSRLSGGETQYF
once,TRBJ1-5,TRBV6-2/TRBV6-3,TRBD1,13,TGTGCCAGCAGTCCAGGGGGGAGCCAGCCCCAGCATTTT,CASSPGGSQPQHF
-,TRBJ1-4,TRBV3-1/TRBV3-2,-,15,TGTGCCAGCGGGGATCCCCAGGGGTCTAATGAAAAACTGTTTTTT,CASGDPQGSNEKLFF
once,TRBJ2-7,TRBV29-1,-,15,TGCAGCGTGGTGGGGCACCGGGAGACCTCCTACGAGCAGTACTTC,CSVVGHRETSYEQYF
-,TRBJ1-4,TRBV10-3,-,15,TGTGCCATCAGCGATAAGGGGGATGCTACGGAAAAACTGTTTTTT,CAISDKGDATEKLFF
-,TRBJ1-2,TRBV29-1,TRBD1,14,TGCAGCACCCCAAACCCGACAGGGGGCTTTGGCTACACCTTC,CSTPNPTGGFGYTF
-,TRBJ1-2,TRBV29-1,-,13,TGCAGCACAAGGACAGAGGTGGCGTTGGGCTACACCTTC,CSTRTEVALGYTF
-,TRBJ2-3,TRBV4-2,-,14,TGTGCCAGCAGCCAAGTGAGGAGAATTGATACGCAGTATTTT,CASSQVRRIDTQYF
-,TRBJ1-3,TRBV6-1,TRBD1,16,TGTGCCAGCAGTGAACCTCCGGGACAGCTACGAAACACCATATATTTT,CASSEPPGQLRNTIYF
-,TRBJ2-2,TRBV3-1/TRBV3-2,-,15,TGTGCCAGCAGCCAGAGACAGGACAACACCGGGGAGCTGTTTTTT,CASSQRQDNTGELFF
-,TRBJ1-6,TRBV9,-,14,TGTGCCAGCAGCGCACAGGGAGCGAGTTCACCCCTCCACTTT,CASSAQGASSPLHF
-,TRBJ1-5,TRBV2,-,19,TGTGCCAGCAGTGAGCCAAGATTTTCGGGGTCCTATAGCAATCAGCCCCAGCATTTT,CASSEPRFSGSYSNQPQHF
few,TRBJ1-1,TRBV5-4,TRBD1,14,TGTGCCAGCAGCCACGGGACAGGGCTTGCTGAAGCTTTCTTT,CASSHGTGLAEAFF
-,TRBJ2-3,TRBV6-5,-,15,TGTGCCAGCAGTTCTTACCGGGACAACTCAGATACGCAGTATTTT,CASSSYRDNSDTQYF
-,TRBJ1-1,TRBV30,-,14,TGTGCCTGGAGTGTCCGGGGTACGGACACTGAAGCTTTCTTT,CAWSVRGTDTEAFF
-,TRBJ1-1,TRBV27,TRBD1,15,TGTGCCAGCAGTCCAGACAGGGCGGGAAACACTGAAGCTTTCTTT,CASSPDRAGNTEAFF
-,TRBJ2-3,TRBV5-1,-,13,TGCGCCAGCAGCCCAGTTGGCACAGATACGCAGTATTTT,CASSPVGTDTQYF
-,TRBJ1-1,TRBV5-1,TRBD1,18,TGCGCCAGCAGCTTGGCCAAGGAGGGGGCAGGGCGTACCACTGAAGCTTTCTTT,CASSLAKEGAGRTTEAFF
once,TRBJ2-7,TRBV9,-,14,TGTGCCAGCAGCGTAGGGAACAGGGTTACCGAGCAGTACTTC,CASSVGNRVTEQYF
-,TRBJ1-2,TRBV27,TRBD1,13,TGTGCCAGCACCCCCGGGACAGGGTACGGCTACACCTTC,CASTPGTGYGYTF
-,TRBJ2-5,TRBV2,TRBD2,15,TGTGCCAGCAGGCCGACTAGCGGTCCGCAAGAGACCCAGTACTTC,CASRPTSGPQETQYF
once,TRBJ2-1,TRBV9,TRBD2,16,TGTGCCAGCAGCGCGCTAGCGGGGGGGCCCTTCGATGAGCAGTTCTTC,CASSALAGGPFDEQFF
-,TRBJ1-6,TRBV6-5,-,14,TGTGCCAGCAGTTCATGGACAGCGAATTCACCCCTCCACTTT,CASSSWTANSPLHF